The rows below give T cell receptor beta chains drawn from one sample of a study of shared clonotypes between healthy human individuals. Profiled with immunoSEQ multiplex PCR; TCRdb holds only in-frame clones, not every one. The data show a few hundred thousand clones, about 74% seen once. The sequencing input was PBMCs. These receptors were taken from a woman in her thirties or forties in good health. Some clones in this sample may be carry-over from other donors' samples. The CDR3 runs from the conserved cysteine through the conserved F or W. D genes are given only for firm matches. Not every row has a clone size; where given, it reads once, few, many or a size class.

TRBJ2-7 NA TRBD2 TRBV5-1 TGCGCCAGCAGCTTGGGACTAGCGGACTCCTACGAGCAGTACTTC CASSLGLADSYEQYF
TRBJ1-4 NA NA TRBV18 TGTGCCAGCTCACCCCGGGACAAACCCAATGAAAAACTGTTTTTT CASSPRDKPNEKLFF
TRBJ2-2 few NA TRBV7-7 TGTGCCAGCAGCAGCAACGACGGGAACACCGGGGAGCTGTTTTTT CASSSNDGNTGELFF
TRBJ2-7 NA TRBD2 TRBV18 TGTGCCAGCTCACCCACTAGCGAGCCCGCCTACGAGCAGTACTTC CASSPTSEPAYEQYF
TRBJ1-5 NA NA TRBV9 TGTGCCAGCAGCGTCTTTGACAGTCGCAATCAGCCCCAGCATTTT CASSVFDSRNQPQHF
TRBJ2-7 once NA TRBV30 TGTGCCTGGAGTGTAGTAGCGGACCTCGACGAGCAGTACTTC CAWSVVADLDEQYF
TRBJ2-6 NA NA TRBV11-2 TGTGCCAGCAGCTTAGGACCTGGACGGAGCTCTGGGGCCAACGTCCTGACTTTC CASSLGPGRSSGANVLTF
TRBJ2-5 NA TRBD2 TRBV27 TGTGCCAGCAATCTTCCACAGCGGGAGGGCCTAGAGACCCAGTACTTC CASNLPQREGLETQYF
TRBJ2-5 NA TRBD1 TRBV30 TGTGCCTGGAGTGGAGGACAGGGACCTCAAGAGACCCAGTACTTC CAWSGGQGPQETQYF
TRBJ1-1 NA NA TRBV12-1 TGTGCCAGCAGCCAGGGCAGAAACACTGAAGCTTTCTTT CASSQGRNTEAFF
TRBJ2-7 many NA TRBV6-1 TGTGCCAGCAGTGAAGTAGGGGAAAGCCCAGTCTACGAGCAGTACTTC CASSEVGESPVYEQYF
TRBJ1-2 many NA TRBV5-6 TGTGCCAGCAGCTTGGGATGGGCGTCGGGGGGCTATGGCTACACCTTC CASSLGWASGGYGYTF
TRBJ1-5 NA TRBD1 TRBV18 TGTGCCAGCTCACACGCAGACAGGGAGGATCAGCCCCAGCATTTT CASSHADREDQPQHF
TRBJ1-2 NA TRBD1 TRBV7-8 TGTGCCAGCAGCTTAGGGCCCGGGACAACAGGGGAGACCTTC CASSLGPGTTGETF
TRBJ1-5 NA TRBD1 TRBV2 TGTGCCAGCAGCCAAGAGGGCCTGACAGGGAACAATCAGCCCCAGCATTTT CASSQEGLTGNNQPQHF
TRBJ2-7 NA NA TRBV7-9 TGTGCCAGCAGCCCACAAGGGGGCGAGCAGTACTTC CASSPQGGEQYF
TRBJ2-7 many TRBD2 TRBV6-5 TGTGCCAGCAGCAGACTAGCGGGCCCCGACGAGCAGTACTTC CASSRLAGPDEQYF
TRBJ2-2 NA NA TRBV5-1 TGCGCCAGCAATGGGAATCCTGGGTACACCGGGGAGCTGTTTTTT CASNGNPGYTGELFF
TRBJ2-3 NA TRBD2 TRBV18 TGTGCCAGCTCACTAACTAGCGGGAAGACAGATACGCAGTATTTT CASSLTSGKTDTQYF
TRBJ2-1 NA TRBD2 TRBV7-9 TGTGCCAGCAGCTTAGCGCGGGGCGGGAGAACAATTGAGCAGTTCTTC CASSLARGGRTIEQFF
TRBJ2-7 NA NA TRBV19 TGTGCCAGTAGTATCCTGCACGGGAGCTCCTACGAGCAGTACTTC CASSILHGSSYEQYF
TRBJ2-5 NA NA TRBV9 TGTGCCAGCAGCGTAGCAACAGGGACGGGAGAGACCCAGTACTTC CASSVATGTGETQYF
TRBJ2-5 NA NA TRBV6-5 TGTGCCAGCAGTTACTCGCGTACAGGGCCGACCGAGTACTTC CASSYSRTGPTEYF
TRBJ2-1 NA NA TRBV6-5 TGTGCCAGCAGTCCTGGGGTGGGAGTCTTTTATGAGCAGTTCTTC CASSPGVGVFYEQFF
TRBJ2-7 NA TRBD1 TRBV28 TGTGCCAGCCGGACAGGGGACTACGAGCAGTACTTC CASRTGDYEQYF
TRBJ2-7 once NA TRBV4-1 TGCGCCAGCAGCCAAGATCCCTCCCGGCAGGGTGCCTACGAGCAGTACTTC CASSQDPSRQGAYEQYF
TRBJ2-3 NA NA TRBV28 TGTGCCAGCAGTTTGGGGCTGGCTTATTCGGATACGCAGTATTTT CASSLGLAYSDTQYF
TRBJ2-3 few NA TRBV7-2 TGTGCCAGCAGCTTAGCGAGAGGACTTGGGGGGACGCAGTATTTT CASSLARGLGGTQYF
TRBJ2-2 NA TRBD1 TRBV5-1 TGCGCCAGCAGCTTAGGGGACAGGGGGACCGGCGGGGAGCTGTTTTTT CASSLGDRGTGGELFF
TRBJ2-5 NA NA TRBV5-4 TGTGCCAGCAGCTCCCCTAGCAGCCAAGAGACCCAGTACTTC CASSSPSSQETQYF
TRBJ1-2 few NA TRBV18 TGTGCCAGCTCAGATGACCAGACGACCTATGGCTACACCTTC CASSDDQTTYGYTF
TRBJ1-5 NA NA TRBV7-3 TGTGCCAGCAGCTCGAGTGGCAATCAGCCCCAGCATTTT CASSSSGNQPQHF
TRBJ2-3 NA NA TRBV2 TGTGCCAGCAGTCTGAGCCGGATGGCCACAGTTGATACGCAGTATTTT CASSLSRMATVDTQYF
TRBJ2-3 NA TRBD2 TRBV19 TGTGCCACCAAGCGGGACACAGATACGCAGTATTTT CATKRDTDTQYF
TRBJ2-1 NA NA TRBV2 TGTGCCAGCAGTGATAATATCTACAATGAGCAGTTCTTC CASSDNIYNEQFF
TRBJ1-2 NA NA TRBV30 TGTGCCTGGAGCCCCACTCTGGGGGACTATGGCTACACCTTC CAWSPTLGDYGYTF
TRBJ2-7 NA TRBD2 TRBV28 TGTGCCAGCAGTCCCCGACTAGCAAGTCGCCAGCAGTACTTC CASSPRLASRQQYF
TRBJ2-1 NA NA TRBV9 TGTGCCAGCACCGCCGGGGGGCCTTGGTCCTACAATGAGCAGTTCTTC CASTAGGPWSYNEQFF
TRBJ2-7 NA TRBD1 TRBV19 TGTGCCACCGCAGGGACAGGTGGCTACGAGCAGTACTTC CATAGTGGYEQYF
TRBJ1-1 NA NA TRBV5-1 TGCGCCAGCAGCTTGGGTCAGGGGATGACTGGAGCTTTCTTT CASSLGQGMTGAFF
TRBJ2-7 NA NA TRBV10-1 TGCGCCAGCAGTGAGTCGACCCTAGGAGGGTACGAGCAGTACTTC CASSESTLGGYEQYF
TRBJ2-2 NA NA TRBV7-3 TGTGCCAGCAGCCCCCGGACCGCGAACACCGGGGAGCTGTTTTTT CASSPRTANTGELFF
TRBJ2-5 NA NA TRBV25-1 TGTGCCAGCAGTGAATATACTGGGGTATGTGAGACCCAGTACTTC CASSEYTGVCETQYF
TRBJ1-4 NA NA TRBV18 TGTGCCAGCTCAAGGCAGCCCGGCGGAATAGAAAAACTGTTTTTT CASSRQPGGIEKLFF
TRBJ1-1 NA NA TRBV5-1 TGCGCCAGCAGCTGGGAGGGCAACACTGAAGCTTTCTTT CASSWEGNTEAFF
TRBJ1-1 NA NA TRBV7-6 TGTGCCAGCAGCTATGACTCGGGACCCACTAACACTGAAGCTTTCTTT CASSYDSGPTNTEAFF
TRBJ2-1 NA NA TRBV23-1 TGCGCCAGCAGTCGGGCTGGCAGGCCCGGAGAGCAGTTCTTC CASSRAGRPGEQFF
TRBJ1-2 once NA TRBV15 TGTGCCACCAGCGGGGGGTCTTTCTATGGCTACACCTTC CATSGGSFYGYTF
TRBJ2-5 NA NA TRBV5-1 TGCGCCAGCAGCGGTGGGACAAACTCCCAAGAGACCCAGTACTTC CASSGGTNSQETQYF